This TCR beta chain was documented in a study of yellow fever vaccine responses in identical twins. Points from the study as a whole: Convergence reportedly seemed to mark part of the twins' vaccine T cell response, with personalization marking the rest.

Deletions cut 6 bases from V and 5 bases from J, with 8 bases between. Germline CDR1 is SNHLY and CDR2 is FYNNEI. The CDR3 contains 12 residues. In regard to this clonotype: The antigen remains undetermined.

TCRdb reanalysed the RT-PCR reads using MiXCR and keeps one entry per CDR3 protein. The data contain tens of thousands of distinct CDR3 sequences, more than 60% of them seen just once; the ten biggest clones take up 4% to 6%. The V and J genes are TRBV2 and TRBJ1-5; no clear D gene. Sample: T cells from blood (PBMCs), unsorted or a sorted subset (not recorded which), taken before or after yellow fever vaccination (not recorded which). The clonotype originates from a woman under 30 who received the yellow fever vaccine. The CDR3: CASSGLYQPQHF. The CDR3 DNA sequence: TGTGCCAGCAGCGGACTTTATCAGCCCCAGCATTTT.